The rows below give T cell receptor beta chains drawn from one sample of a study of beta chain features in type 1 diabetes. The protocol was immunoSEQ multiplex PCR, while the TCRdb copy is restricted to in-frame clones and leaves out a portion. The top ten clones hold more than 0.02% of a sample with roughly 240,000 clones, 13% to 15% of them seen once. Input material: naive CD4+ T cells from blood. These receptors were collected from a woman aged 40 to 49 in good health. Both conserved end residues are part of each CDR3. A D gene is named only where the DNA matches it firmly. Clone sizes are given selectively: once, few, many, or a class where the clone is expanded.

D	J	size	V	DNA	CDR3
TRBD1	TRBJ1-2	few	TRBV5-1	TGCGCCAGCAGCATGGGACAGCGCTATGGCTACACCTTC	CASSMGQRYGYTF
TRBD1	TRBJ1-1	few	TRBV18	TGTGCCAGCTCTAGGGACAGCATGAACACTGAAGCTTTCTTT	CASSRDSMNTEAFF
TRBD2	TRBJ2-3	.	TRBV6-6	TGTGCCAGCAGACCCCCGGGACTAACAACAGATACGCAGTATTTT	CASRPPGLTTDTQYF
.	TRBJ2-7	few	TRBV6-6	TGTGCCAGCATTTCACAGGGATGGACCTTCTACGAGCAGTACTTC	CASISQGWTFYEQYF
.	TRBJ2-7	few	TRBV18	TGTGCCAGCTCACCACCGGAAAGGGAGCTCTCCTACGAGCAGTACTTC	CASSPPERELSYEQYF
.	TRBJ1-3	.	TRBV29-1	TGCAGCGTCCGACAGATTTCCGGAAACACCATATATTTT	CSVRQISGNTIYF
.	TRBJ2-7	.	TRBV5-1	TGCGCCAGCAGCTTGGCCGACAGTCCCTACGAGCAGTACTTC	CASSLADSPYEQYF
TRBD1	TRBJ1-1	few	TRBV9	TGTGCCAGCAGCACCGGACAGGCCTGGAGCACTGAAGCTTTCTTT	CASSTGQAWSTEAFF
.	TRBJ1-1	few	TRBV18	TGTGCCAGCTCACCACCTGCAGGGTCGGGCACTGAAGCTTTCTTT	CASSPPAGSGTEAFF
.	TRBJ1-2	few	TRBV10-3	TGTGCCATCAGTGAGTCGGCAGGCCAGGCCGGCTACACCTTC	CAISESAGQAGYTF
.	TRBJ2-2	.	TRBV19	TGTGCCAGTAGGCCAGACTACGCCGGGGAGCTGTTTTTT	CASRPDYAGELFF
.	TRBJ2-7	.	TRBV5-4	TGTGCCAGCAGCCCTAAAAGCGCAGGGCGAGAGCAGTACTTC	CASSPKSAGREQYF
TRBD2	TRBJ2-7	few	TRBV5-1	TGCGCCAGCAGCTTAACTAGCGGGGGCCGCTCCTACGAGCAGTACTTC	CASSLTSGGRSYEQYF
TRBD1	TRBJ1-1	few	TRBV6-5	TGTGCCAGCAGTTACTCGACAGGGCCCCCCACTGAAGCTTTCTTT	CASSYSTGPPTEAFF
TRBD2	TRBJ2-5	few	TRBV7-8	TGTGCCAGCAGCTTAGCTGGTTCTAGCGGGGGAGAGACCCAGTACTTC	CASSLAGSSGGETQYF
TRBD1	TRBJ1-2	.	TRBV6-5	TGTGCCAGCAGTTACAAACAGGGGTTTGGCTACACCTTC	CASSYKQGFGYTF
TRBD1	TRBJ1-2	few	TRBV18	TGTGCCAGCTCATCTTTACAGGGGGCTCGTGACTATGGCTACACCTTC	CASSSLQGARDYGYTF
TRBD2	TRBJ2-5	few	TRBV11-2	TGTGCCAGCAGCTTAGTGGCTAGCGGGCACCAAGAGACCCAGTACTTC	CASSLVASGHQETQYF
.	TRBJ1-2	few	TRBV7-2	TGTGCCAGCAGCTTAGACAGACAGTTAACCTATGGCTACACCTTC	CASSLDRQLTYGYTF
TRBD1	TRBJ2-3	.	TRBV5-4	TGTGCCAGCAGCTTCGGGACAGGGAAAGATACGCAGTATTTT	CASSFGTGKDTQYF
.	TRBJ1-6	few	TRBV19	TGTGCCAGTAGTATTCTACAGGGTCCGAATTCACCCCTCCACTTT	CASSILQGPNSPLHF
TRBD2	TRBJ2-1	once	TRBV27	TGTGCCAGCAGTTTATCAAGACTAGCGGGGGTAAACGAGCAGTTCTTC	CASSLSRLAGVNEQFF
TRBD1	TRBJ2-7	.	TRBV4-2	TGTGCCAGCAGCCGGATAGGAGGGGACAGGGATTTCTCCTACGAGCAGTACTTC	CASSRIGGDRDFSYEQYF
TRBD1	TRBJ1-2	many	TRBV28	TGTGCCAGCAGGTCAGGACAGGACTATGGCTACACCTTC	CASRSGQDYGYTF
TRBD2	TRBJ2-3	.	TRBV7-2	TGTGCCAGCAGCATCAAAGGGGGGGTAGCGGGGACAACAACGCCCTCGCAGTATTTT	CASSIKGGVAGTTTPSQYF